This T cell receptor beta chain came from a study of T cells in Graves' hyperthyroidism and ophthalmopathy. General study points: Ophthalmopathy prediction by the model preceded onset by a median approximately 6.9 months.

In its sample, this clonotype was seen once. Antigen unknown. The TCR beta CDR3 regions underwent amplification using RNA transcripts as the source. HTBI primers drove first-round RT-PCR of the TCR CDR3. A single record per CDR3 protein comes from TCRdb applying MiXCR to the multiplex PCR reads. The sample records fewer than 650,000 distinct CDR3 sequences, over 12% being singletons. Each ophthalmopathy patient scored at least 3 on the Clinical Activity Score and at least 4 on NOSPECS grade, with duration under 3 months. Germline V CDR1 and CDR2: SGDLS, YYNGEE. The CDR3 runs to 12 residues. Trimming shortened V by 4 bases and J by 6 bases, and 9 bases separated the two germline ends.

This rearrangement joins TRBV9 to TRBJ2-3; D gene unclear. What was sequenced was blood. The receptor's source is a woman between 18 and 29 years old with Graves' ophthalmopathy. In DNA, the CDR3 is TGTGCCAGCAGCCCAGACTGGGATACGCAGTATTTT. This codes for CASSPDWDTQYF.